This T cell receptor (beta chain) was sequenced for a study of blood T cell repertoires in COVID-19. Study summary: The analysed material was cDNA or gDNA that came from T cells, B-cell-depleted T cells, or PBMCs.

Original analysis: How many nucleated cells were present was estimated from reference gene primer amplification. Using immunoSEQ multiplex PCR, the repertoire was profiled, and TCRdb retains in-frame clones only, with some absent. D and trimming come from the DNA, and the V and J calls and clone size come from that table. The sample has fewer than 500,000 clones, over 75% seen once. This CDR3 is 14 amino acids long. Trimming cost V 11 bases and J 3 bases, with 16 bases left between them. Germline CDR1 LNHDA, CDR2 SQIVND (reference sequence). Source material: PBMCs or T cells enriched from blood (not recorded which). This chain connects TRBV19 to TRBJ2-2; a possible D gene is TRBD2 (7 bases). This clonotype originated in a woman aged 30 to 39 with acute COVID-19. In DNA form, the CDR3 reads TGTGCCGCTCGGGGGGCGCGTGACACCGGGGAGCTGTTTTTT. It encodes CAARGARDTGELFF.